The 9 T cell receptor beta chains listed next were all sequenced from one sample in a study of T cells after yellow fever vaccination. TCRdb processed the 5' RACE reads anew with MiXCR; each CDR3 protein has one entry. Of hundreds of thousands of distinct CDR3 sequences listed, approximately 5.7% are singletons. Sample: PBMCs, taken 5 days after the yellow fever booster vaccination. These receptors all stem from a man aged 25-40 years who received the YFV17D yellow fever vaccine.

This clonotype has a count of ten or more. At one end the junction does not follow the germline gene, possibly because of a read error. V is TRBV6-5 and J is TRBJ2-3; TRBD2 aligns across 7 bases. From germline, CDR1 is MNHEY and CDR2 SVGAGI. The CDR3 is 11 residues long. DNA of the CDR3: TGTGCCAGCAGCAGAGCGGGAACCTTCCATTTT. Translation gives CASSRAGTFHF.

This clonotype was seen many times. Its ends do not fully match the called genes, so a read error is possible. The CDR3 sequence is CASSLSQNYEQYF. The CDR3 DNA is TGTGCCAGTAGTTTATCTCAAAACTACGAGCAGTACTTC. This chain links TRBV5-1 with TRBJ2-7; D not resolved. Per the germline V gene, CDR1 is SGHRS and CDR2 is YFSETQ. The CDR3 spans 13 residues.

The gene calls are TRBV7-2 and TRBJ2-7; TRBD2 matches at 8 bases. The CDR3 spans 14 residues. Germline assignment: CDR1 SGHTA and CDR2 FQGNSA. With 2 bases clipped from V and 7 bases from J, the junction kept 7 bases outside the gene matches. The CDR3 DNA reads TGTGCCAGCAGCTTAACTAGCGGCCATGGGGAGCAGTACTTC. Translated: CASSLTSGHGEQYF.

This clonotype has at least ten counts. This rearrangement joins TRBV7-9 to TRBJ2-3; no clear D gene. Per the germline V gene, CDR1 is SEHNR and CDR2 is FQNEAQ (reference sequence). V was trimmed by 1 base and J by 2 bases, leaving 10 bases between them. CDR3 length equals 15 residues. In DNA, the CDR3 is TGTGCCAGCAGCTTAGGCCGGACCGTCACAGATACGCAGTATTTT. This translates into CASSLGRTVTDTQYF.

This chain joins TRBV7-2 and TRBJ2-1; TRBD1 is a possible D gene (6 bases). Trimming left V 5 bases short and J 1 base short, with 12 bases between. There are 15 residues in the CDR3. CDR1 and CDR2 (germline): SGHTA, FQGNSA. This chain's CDR3 is CASSPDRWSYNEQFF. The CDR3 DNA reads TGTGCCAGCAGCCCCGACAGGTGGTCCTACAATGAGCAGTTCTTC.

The rearrangement links TRBV5-1 to TRBJ2-1; 11 nucleotides match TRBD2. Per germline, CDR1 SGHRS and CDR2 YFSETQ. This CDR3 comprises 17 residues. The J segment lost 7 bases and the V segment lost 0 bases, leaving 9 bases of the junction unmatched. The CDR3 reads CASSLVSSSGRANEQFF. In DNA, the CDR3 is TGCGCCAGCAGCTTGGTCTCGAGTAGCGGGAGGGCGAATGAGCAGTTCTTC.

The chain employs TRBV4-3 and TRBJ1-6; 12 nucleotides line up with TRBD1. The CDR3 runs to 15 residues. Germline CDR1 and CDR2: LGHNA and YSLEER. V shed 4 bases and J 9 bases; nucleotides not matched to a gene: 4. This chain's CDR3 is CASSRTGQGASPLHF. CDR3 nucleotide sequence: TGCGCCAGCAGCCGGACGGGACAGGGGGCTTCACCCCTCCACTTT.

The sample holds many counts of this clonotype. The chain has TRBV3-1 and TRBJ2-7, with D perhaps given as TRBD1 or TRBD2 (5 bases each). V lost 4 bases, J lost 2 bases, and 12 bases lay in between. The germline gives CDR1 LGHDT, CDR2 YNNKEL (reference sequence). The CDR3 contains 14 residues. The CDR3 is CASSRTGGAYEQYF. The CDR3 coding sequence is TGTGCCAGCAGCCGGACTGGGGGAGCCTACGAGCAGTACTTC.

The chain recombines TRBV7-9 with TRBJ1-5; D uncertain. V shed 5 bases and J shed 5 bases, with 10 bases lying between them. The CDR3 has 13 residues. The germline CDR1 and CDR2 sequences are SEHNR and FQNEAQ (reference sequence). The CDR3 DNA follows: TGTGCCAGCAGCGTCGACGGATATCAGCCCCAGCATTTT. Translating gives CASSVDGYQPQHF.